These T cell receptor beta chains were read from a single sample in a study of early stage breast cancer tumors. The data were produced by immunoSEQ multiplex PCR, yet TCRdb's version contains in-frame clones alone and is incomplete. Found here are about 31,000 clones, around 67% of them singletons; the top ten hold over 9.5%. The sequencing sample was made of breast tumor tissue. The receptors were gathered from a young adult with breast cancer. The conserved cysteine and the conserved F or W are not part of the CDR3 here. Fields, in order: clone size, V gene, J gene, CDR3 protein. Rows give clone size only sometimes, using once, few, many, or a class for an expanded clone.

>-|TRBV7-9|TRBJ1-2
ASSYPRAAHSGYT
>few|TRBV27|TRBJ1-2
ASSHLGLDNYGYT
>-|TRBV19|TRBJ1-2
ASSPEGLSNYGYT
>-|TRBV7-2|TRBJ2-1
ASSSGEGINEQF
>-|TRBV10-2|TRBJ1-1
ASYTHLEVTEAF
>-|TRBV19|TRBJ2-4
ASSIAEGNIQY
>few|TRBV28|TRBJ1-2
ASSREVPYGYT
>-|TRBV29-1|TRBJ1-4
SVSLTGRANEKLF
>-|TRBV5-1|TRBJ2-3
ASSWTTDTQY
>-|TRBV5-1|TRBJ2-1
ASSAGGPYNEQF
>once|TRBV11-3|TRBJ2-3
ASSPGTSGTLISTQY
>-|TRBV23-1|TRBJ2-1
ASSQSGVGVWEQF
>-|TRBV30|TRBJ1-4
AWSVGASGLF
>-|TRBV7-6|TRBJ2-3
ASSHPGGRDTQY
>-|TRBV10-1|TRBJ2-1
ASSEDPRQSLNSYNEQF
>-|TRBV30|TRBJ1-2
AWSWQGNYGYT
>few|TRBV25-1|TRBJ2-1
ASSARPDNEQF
>-|TRBV19|TRBJ1-1
ASSIYRGNTEAF
>once|TRBV28|TRBJ1-2
ASQGLNYGYT
>-|TRBV7-2|TRBJ1-5
ASSLALGGGAQPQH
>-|TRBV7-4|TRBJ2-1
AYNEQF
>-|TRBV7-2|TRBJ2-3
ASSPGLALDTQY
>-|TRBV5-1|TRBJ2-7
ASSLDGTFYEQY
>-|TRBV18|TRBJ1-1
ASSPGGKLDTEAF
>-|TRBV7-9|TRBJ1-1
ASSPRYRIDRNTEAF
>-|TRBV7-2|TRBJ2-1
ASSPAGTSGVYNEQF
>-|TRBV7-7|TRBJ2-7
ASSIGQGSYEQY
>-|TRBV10-2|TRBJ1-6
ASSEAAVYNSPLH
>few|TRBV2|TRBJ1-6
ASSRDREVSPLH